The TCR beta chain under discussion was sequenced for a study of CD8+CD57+ T cells in acquired aplastic anemia. Study-level background: Isolated CD4+ and CD8+ cells, once sorted, yielded DNA averaging about 3.4 ug. In CD4+ cells, healthy donors produced an average of roughly 11 million reads.

This clonotype was seen just once. The CDR3 sequence is 16 residues long. Germline-derived CDR1 and CDR2 are SGHTA and FQGNSA. V gave up 6 bases and J gave up 2 bases, with 19 bases separating them. Genomic DNA, the template, was used for profiling of the TCR beta VDJ and CDR3. Each CDR3 protein gets one entry after TCRdb re-called the reads with MiXCR. The profile shows hundreds of thousands of distinct CDR3 sequences, around 72% of them singletons. This receptor was obtained from a human donor in good health, serving as a control. The sequenced sample consisted of sorted CD4+, CD8+, or CD8+CD57+ T cells (not recorded which) from PBMCs. The chain joins TRBV7-2 to TRBJ2-5; D remains ambiguous. The CDR3 loop is CASSIALRNNQETQYF. CDR3 sequence (DNA): TGTGCCAGCAGTATTGCACTGCGTAACAATCAAGAGACCCAGTACTTC.